These 6 T cell receptor beta chains were sequenced from one sample in a study of monozygotic twins with inflammatory bowel disease. Following a re-call of the 5' RACE reads, TCRdb has one entry per CDR3 protein and lacks DNA. This sample's table has more than 350,000 distinct CDR3 sequences. Sequenced: blood. These receptors were taken from a human donor with ulcerative colitis or Crohn's disease, or a healthy co-twin of an affected twin (not recorded which).

J is TRBJ1-2 and V is TRBV7-3; TCRdb's D gene call, TRBD1, goes unchecked for lack of DNA. This CDR3 region has 14 residues. Germline values: CDR1 SGHTA, CDR2 FQGTGA. The CDR3: CASSSTGASYGYTF. Drawing the rest from reference TRBV7-3 and TRBJ1-2, the complete variable domain is GAGVSQTPSNKVTEKGKYVELRCDPISGHTALYWYRQSLGQGPEFLIYFQGTGAADDSGLPNDRFFAVRPEGSVSTLKIQRTERGDSAVYLCASSSTGASYGYTFGSGTRLTVV.

The rearrangement joins TRBV12-3 or TRBV12-4 to TRBJ1-1. This CDR3 is 15 amino acids long. The CDR3 spells CASSFASPPSTEAFF.

CDR3 sequence: CAISGGGNNEQFF. The J gene is TRBJ2-1, the V gene TRBV10-3; the TCRdb D gene call, TRBD1, has no DNA to confirm it. The CDR3 spans 13 residues. The germline V gene has CDR1 ENHRY and CDR2 SYGVKD.

V is TRBV6-2 or TRBV6-3 and J is TRBJ1-1. Germline values: CDR1 MNHEY, CDR2 SVGEGT. The CDR3 extends over 14 amino acids. This CDR3 is CASSSREISTEAFF.

This chain links TRBV9 with TRBJ2-1; TCRdb calls TRBD2, which cannot be checked without DNA. CDR3 length: 15 residues. Germline V gene lookup returns CDR1 SGDLS and CDR2 YYNGEE. The CDR3 protein is CASSVVASGDHEQFF. Drawing the rest from reference TRBV9 and TRBJ2-1, the complete variable domain is DSGVTQTPKHLITATGQRVTLRCSPRSGDLSVYWYQQSLDQGLQFLIQYYNGEERAKGNILERFSAQQFPDLHSELNLSSLELGDSALYFCASSVVASGDHEQFFGPGTRLTVL.

This chain links TRBV7-8 with TRBJ2-2. The CDR3 is made up of 16 amino acids. Germline assignment: CDR1 SGHVS and CDR2 FQNEAQ. CDR3 region: CASSPFRVANTGELFF.